Shown below are 6 T cell receptor beta chains from a single sample sequenced in a study of regulatory dendritic cells for organ transplantation. Sequenced by immunoSEQ multiplex PCR; TCRdb stores in-frame clones only, minus some. The sample lists about 30,000 clones, approximately 78% occurring once. The sample comprised naive CD4+ T cells from blood. This sample's subset: CD45RA+ naive T cells. The receptors were gathered from a human donor in good health.

This clone occurred a few times. The rearrangement joins TRBV4-2 to TRBJ1-1; D is unclear. Trimming left V 3 bases short and J 2 bases short, with 4 bases between. CDR1 and CDR2 from the germline V gene are LGHNA and YNFKEQ. CDR3 length: 12 amino acids. The CDR3 bases are TGTGCCAGCAGCCACCCTAACACTGAAGCTTTCTTT. Amino acid sequence: CASSHPNTEAFF.

The genes are TRBV9 and TRBJ2-4; D is possibly TRBD2 (5 bases). Per germline, CDR1 SGDLS and CDR2 YYNGEE. Deletions cut 5 bases from V and 1 base from J, with 16 bases between. The CDR3 loop spans 16 amino acids. The CDR3 is CASSLGRNQAKNIQYF. CDR3 bases: TGTGCCAGCAGTCTAGGGAGAAACCAGGCCAAAAACATTCAGTACTTC. Combining the CDR3 with reference TRBV9 and TRBJ2-4 gives the whole variable domain DSGVTQTPKHLITATGQRVTLRCSPRSGDLSVYWYQQSLDQGLQFLIQYYNGEERAKGNILERFSAQQFPDLHSELNLSSLELGDSALYFCASSLGRNQAKNIQYFGAGTRLSVL.

The chain carries TRBV7-2 and TRBJ2-3; 7 bases are a match to TRBD2. CDR1 and CDR2 from the germline V gene are SGHTA and FQGNSA. V shed 5 bases, J shed 1 base, and the junction held 6 bases outside the gene matches. The CDR3 is 15 residues long. The CDR3 bases are TGTGCCAGCAGCCCCGAGGCGGGGGGCACAGATACGCAGTATTTT. Protein: CASSPEAGGTDTQYF.

The J gene is TRBJ1-5, the V gene TRBV9; D is ambiguous. The CDR3 is 14 residues long. Per the germline V gene, CDR1 is SGDLS and CDR2 is YYNGEE. V was pared by 0 bases and J by 9 bases, with 13 bases between. CDR3 loop: CASSVADTQRPQHF. The CDR3 region has the DNA TGTGCCAGCAGCGTAGCAGATACCCAACGGCCCCAGCATTTT.

The chain employs TRBV29-1 and TRBJ2-3, with 10 positions matching TRBD2. Germline trimming cut 7 bases from V and 6 bases from J; bases unmatched to any gene: 7. The CDR3 is made up of 13 amino acids. Germline V gene lookup returns CDR1 SQVTM and CDR2 ANQGSEA. The CDR3 nucleotides are TGCAGCGACGTAGCGGGGGGCCCCGATACGCAGTATTTT. Its protein is CSDVAGGPDTQYF.

The rearrangement joins TRBV5-6 to TRBJ2-1; D possibly corresponds to TRBD1 (5 bases). Per germline, CDR1 SGHDT and CDR2 YYEEEE. This CDR3 is built from 15 residues. Trimming took off 0 bases at V and 4 bases at J, with 11 bases between the two ends. CDR3 sequence (DNA): TGTGCCAGCAGCTTGGTTAGGGGAAGTTACAATGAGCAGTTCTTC. It codes for CASSLVRGSYNEQFF. Filled out from reference TRBV5-6 and TRBJ2-1, the complete variable domain reads DAGVTQSPTHLIKTRGQQVTLRCSPKSGHDTVSWYQQALGQGPQFIFQYYEEEERQRGNFPDRFSGHQFPNYSSELNVNALLLGDSALYLCASSLVRGSYNEQFFGPGTRLTVL.